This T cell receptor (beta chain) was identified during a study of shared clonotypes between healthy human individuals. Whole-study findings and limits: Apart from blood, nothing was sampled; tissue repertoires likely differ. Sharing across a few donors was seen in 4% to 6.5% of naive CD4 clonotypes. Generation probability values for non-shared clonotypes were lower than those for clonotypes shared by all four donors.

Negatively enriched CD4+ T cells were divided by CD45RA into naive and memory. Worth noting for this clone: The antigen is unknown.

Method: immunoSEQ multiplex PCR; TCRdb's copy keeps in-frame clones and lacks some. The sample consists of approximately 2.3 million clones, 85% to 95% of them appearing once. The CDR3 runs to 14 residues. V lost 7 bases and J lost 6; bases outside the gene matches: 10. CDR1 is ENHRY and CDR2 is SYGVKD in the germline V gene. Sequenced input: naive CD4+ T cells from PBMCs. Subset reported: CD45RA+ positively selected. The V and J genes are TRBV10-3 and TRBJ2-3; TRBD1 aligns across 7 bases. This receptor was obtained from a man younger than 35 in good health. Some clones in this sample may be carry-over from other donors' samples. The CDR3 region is CAITTGVGADTQYF. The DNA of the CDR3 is TGTGCCATCACCACAGGGGTGGGGGCCGATACGCAGTATTTT.